This T cell receptor beta chain was documented in a study of PD-1 blockade in classical Hodgkin lymphoma (dated by TCRdb to the early 2020s). Study-wide context: Nivolumab dosing was 3 mg/kg intravenously every 2 weeks, continuing until either disease progression or unacceptable toxicity. To define a peripheral blood immune signature of response to PD-1 blockade in classical Hodgkin lymphoma, the study combined TCR beta sequencing with CyTOF.

Study-level results and caveats: Patients starting nivolumab less than 1 year after ASCT had lower diversity and were excluded from later analyses to avoid confounding by immune reconstitution. Baseline TCR diversity was reported to be lower in newly diagnosed patients than in healthy donors, and even lower in relapsed/refractory patients. By C4D1, a significant rise was seen in CD4+ TCR diversity but not in CD8+ TCR diversity (p=0.0027 vs p=0.16), and the rise was most apparent among complete responders (p=0.02). The study covered only a single clinical trial cohort, and the causes of the repertoire differences, possibly disease activity or prior therapy, were still not defined. Trial patients with a complete response had baseline diversity similar to that of newly diagnosed patients, while partial responders and progressors had significantly lower diversity.

Genomic DNA was extracted with the Qiagen DNeasy kit from unsorted PBMCs and from negatively selected CD4+ and CD8+ fractions. Amplification of TCR beta CDR3 regions was done by immunoSEQ multiplex PCR with primers that anneal to V and J segments. A synthetic immune receptor repertoire was used to minimize amplification bias, and remaining bias was computationally removed after sequencing. In the original analysis: Custom Python scripts were used to quantify repertoire diversity as the Shannon entropy index. Unsorted, CD4+ and CD8+ repertoires were analyzed separately, except for combined analyses in which CD4+ and CD8+ sequences were merged in silico. Clonal expansion was defined as at least a 2-fold frequency increase after treatment relative to C1D1, with a pseudocount of 0.5 for undetected baseline clones. Singleton clones were defined as clones with 0 or 1 copy at C1D1, and non-singleton clones were defined as clones with 2 or more copies. Clones expanded in unsorted samples were annotated as CD4+, CD8+ or unknown by matching protein sequences in sorted samples from the same patient. Wilcoxon tests on paired samples were used to test diversity changes from C1D1 to C4D1. What TCRdb holds here is the immuneACCESS table cut down to in-frame rearrangements. Part of the clones is not present; checked against another copy, under half of the missing clones reflect an unresolved V gene, and the others are unexplained. V, J and clone size were drawn from that table, and D and trimming were deduced from the DNA. Present in this sample are 89,000 or so clones, roughly 91% of which were seen just once. About 2.7% of the sample lies in the top ten.

The sample's time point, from its label and the paper: cycle 2 day 1 (C2D1) of nivolumab. Every trial patient had relapsed following autologous stem cell transplantation, and prior brentuximab vedotin exposure was what differed among cohorts A, B and C. A total of more than 55 patients with relapsed/refractory classical Hodgkin lymphoma made up the trial cohort, and each patient's best overall response was complete response, partial response or progressive disease. Single-agent nivolumab was administered to trial patients in the multi-cohort phase II CheckMate 205 trial. An independent review committee assessed best overall response by applying the 2007 International Working Group response criteria. Trial PBMCs were collected immediately before nivolumab initiation (C1D1) and during therapy at cycle 2 day 1 and cycle 4 day 1. Peripheral blood was collected in 8 mL Vacutainer Cell Preparation Tubes, from which PBMCs were isolated by centrifugation and then cryopreserved.

From a lookup of the germline V gene, CDR1 and CDR2 are SNHLY and FYNNEI. The CDR3 measures 16 amino acids from cysteine to phenylalanine. Solely the CDR3 DNA is kept, with 48 bases framed from the first base. Trimming at the junction amounts to 1 base on V and 8 bases on J, and the germline ends lie 17 bases apart. Remarks on this clone: The clone's antigen remains unknown. No much larger clonotype is one base removed from it; base qualities were not supplied.

The sequence links TRBV2 to TRBJ1-4, with no D gene named confidently. Specimen: peripheral blood mononuclear cells (PBMCs), collected before the second cycle of nivolumab. This receptor was obtained from a human donor with classical Hodgkin lymphoma. The CDR3 amino acid sequence is: CASSEDVREVREKLFF. The DNA sequence reads TGTGCCAGCAGTGAAGATGTTCGGGAGGTTAGGGAAAAACTGTTTTTT.